This T cell receptor beta chain was recorded in a study of graft-versus-host responses after intestinal transplantation. Turning to the study itself: The whole recipient group had anti-thymocyte globulin induction followed by tacrolimus and steroids for roughly three years.

The CDR3 extends over 10 amino acids. Between the trimmed V and J ends, which lost 5 bases and 8 bases, there was a span of 10 bases. Germline CDR1 and CDR2: DFQATT and SNEGSKA (reference sequence). TCRdb keeps only in-frame clones here, not all; method: immunoSEQ multiplex PCR. The sample consists of approximately 120,000 clones, just over 90% of them appearing once. A word on this clone: Antigen: not known.

The receptor's source is a human donor who received an intestinal transplant. J is TRBJ2-7 and V is TRBV20-1; D perhaps matches TRBD2 (6 bases). The material was unstimulated CD4+ T cells sorted from spleen or lymph node cells, obtained before intestinal transplant. In nucleotides, the CDR3 is TGCAGTGCTTGGGGGGAAAAGCAGTACTTC. Protein sequence: CSAWGEKQYF.